This T cell receptor beta chain was recovered during a study of T cell repertoires in cytomegalovirus infection. The overall study: CMV infection and matching HLA type were both indicated by public TCR beta signatures.

This clonotype was detected ten times or more. Antigen specificity is unknown. MiXCR, applied by TCRdb to the reads, yields one record per CDR3 protein. The sample gives roughly 500,000 distinct CDR3 sequences, 11% of which show up once; about a tenth is in the top ten. The length of the CDR3 is 14 residues. V lost 6 bases and J 6 bases, leaving 16 bases between the germline ends. Germline CDR1 and CDR2: MNHEY and SVGAGI. Study outcomes and limitations: In two of eight donors, the top clonotype was HLA-C-restricted CMV-specific. Cumulated frequencies of public TCR beta families served to identify carriers of CMV plus the relevant HLA.

The sequence was obtained from a human donor in good health (CMV status not recorded). Some clones in this sample may be carry-over from other donors' samples. Input material: PBMCs. The gene calls are TRBV6-5 and TRBJ2-3, with D possibly TRBD2 on 5 matching bases. CDR3 region: CASSRRGLGDTQYF. CDR3 nucleotides: TGTGCCAGCAGCCGGCGCGGACTGGGGGATACGCAGTATTTT.